The 4 T cell receptor beta chains below come from one sample, sequenced in a study of regulatory T cells in long-lasting Graves disease. The time point is: persistent/refractory GD, antithyroid drugs over 5 years with positive TRAb. From RNA extracted from PBMCs, the TCR library was made. Building the TCR beta libraries relied on iRepertoire HTBI primers, and CDR3 regions underwent Arm-PCR. TCRdb ran MiXCR on the multiplex PCR reads and lists one entry per CDR3 protein. The sample consists of 400,000 to 500,000 distinct CDR3 sequences, under 25% of them appearing once. Sequences were derived from peripheral blood mononuclear cells (PBMCs), sampled when the disease was refractory, from a patient treated with antithyroid drugs. The receptor source for this set is a female donor with Graves disease.

The sample holds many counts of this clonotype. The chain recombines TRBV11-3 with TRBJ2-1; TRBD2 matches at 12 bases. This CDR3 has 21 residues. Losses at the gene ends were 5 bases for V and 9 bases for J; bases not matched to a gene: 26. Per germline, CDR1 SGHNT and CDR2 YENEEA. The DNA of the CDR3 is TGTGCCAGCAGCCTTGCGCGGGGCCTAGCGGGAGGGTTAGGGGCCGGTGCTGAGCAGTTCTTC. Its protein is CASSLARGLAGGLGAGAEQFF.

V is TRBV25-1 and J is TRBJ2-7, with D maybe TRBD1 (5 bases). The CDR3 covers 14 residues. The germline V gene encodes CDR1 MGHDK and CDR2 SYGVNS. V was trimmed by 6 bases and J by 3 bases, leaving 15 bases between them. CDR3 loop: CASRGPGQRYEQYF. Here the CDR3 DNA reads TGTGCCAGCAGGGGGCCTGGGCAGCGCTACGAGCAGTACTTC.

This clonotype was detected a few times. This chain joins TRBV6-2 or TRBV6-3 and TRBJ2-6, with D tentatively TRBD1 (5 bases). Trimming removed 0 bases at V and 0 bases at J, with 9 bases between. CDR1 MNHEY and CDR2 SVGEGT come from the germline V gene. This CDR3 region has 17 residues. This CDR3 is CASSYSGAGSGANVLTF. The CDR3 DNA sequence: TGTGCCAGCAGTTACTCAGGGGCCGGCTCTGGGGCCAACGTCCTGACTTTC.

This clonotype was recorded many times. The rearrangement links TRBV2 to TRBJ2-7; no clear D gene. This CDR3 contains 15 residues. V shed 4 bases and J shed 3 bases, with 16 bases lying between them. Germline V lookup: CDR1 SNHLY, CDR2 FYNNEI. The CDR3 coding sequence is TGTGCCAGCAGTGGCTATGGGCTAGACGACTACGAGCAGTACTTC. Protein product: CASSGYGLDDYEQYF. Full variable domain (missing parts from reference TRBV2 and TRBJ2-7): EPEVTQTPSHQVTQMGQEVILRCVPISNHLYFYWYRQILGQKVEFLVSFYNNEISEKSEIFDDQFSVERPDGSNFTLKIRSTKLEDSAMYFCASSGYGLDDYEQYFGPGTRLTVT.